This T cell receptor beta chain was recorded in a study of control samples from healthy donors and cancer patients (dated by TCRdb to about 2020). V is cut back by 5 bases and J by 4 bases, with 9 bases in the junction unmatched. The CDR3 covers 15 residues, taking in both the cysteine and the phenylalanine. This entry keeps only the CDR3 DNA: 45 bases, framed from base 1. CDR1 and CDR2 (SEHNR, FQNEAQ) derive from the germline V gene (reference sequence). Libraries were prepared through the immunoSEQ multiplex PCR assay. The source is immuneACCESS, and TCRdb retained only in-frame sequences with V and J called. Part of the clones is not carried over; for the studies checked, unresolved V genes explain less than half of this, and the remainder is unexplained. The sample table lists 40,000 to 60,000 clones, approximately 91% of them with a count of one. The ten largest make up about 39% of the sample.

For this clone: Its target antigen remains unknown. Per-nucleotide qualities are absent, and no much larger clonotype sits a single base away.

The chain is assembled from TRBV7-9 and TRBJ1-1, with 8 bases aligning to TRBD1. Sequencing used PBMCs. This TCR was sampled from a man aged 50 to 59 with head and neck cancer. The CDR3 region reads CASSPGQGTFTEAFF. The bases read TGTGCCAGCAGCCCAGGACAGGGCACCTTCACTGAAGCTTTCTTT.